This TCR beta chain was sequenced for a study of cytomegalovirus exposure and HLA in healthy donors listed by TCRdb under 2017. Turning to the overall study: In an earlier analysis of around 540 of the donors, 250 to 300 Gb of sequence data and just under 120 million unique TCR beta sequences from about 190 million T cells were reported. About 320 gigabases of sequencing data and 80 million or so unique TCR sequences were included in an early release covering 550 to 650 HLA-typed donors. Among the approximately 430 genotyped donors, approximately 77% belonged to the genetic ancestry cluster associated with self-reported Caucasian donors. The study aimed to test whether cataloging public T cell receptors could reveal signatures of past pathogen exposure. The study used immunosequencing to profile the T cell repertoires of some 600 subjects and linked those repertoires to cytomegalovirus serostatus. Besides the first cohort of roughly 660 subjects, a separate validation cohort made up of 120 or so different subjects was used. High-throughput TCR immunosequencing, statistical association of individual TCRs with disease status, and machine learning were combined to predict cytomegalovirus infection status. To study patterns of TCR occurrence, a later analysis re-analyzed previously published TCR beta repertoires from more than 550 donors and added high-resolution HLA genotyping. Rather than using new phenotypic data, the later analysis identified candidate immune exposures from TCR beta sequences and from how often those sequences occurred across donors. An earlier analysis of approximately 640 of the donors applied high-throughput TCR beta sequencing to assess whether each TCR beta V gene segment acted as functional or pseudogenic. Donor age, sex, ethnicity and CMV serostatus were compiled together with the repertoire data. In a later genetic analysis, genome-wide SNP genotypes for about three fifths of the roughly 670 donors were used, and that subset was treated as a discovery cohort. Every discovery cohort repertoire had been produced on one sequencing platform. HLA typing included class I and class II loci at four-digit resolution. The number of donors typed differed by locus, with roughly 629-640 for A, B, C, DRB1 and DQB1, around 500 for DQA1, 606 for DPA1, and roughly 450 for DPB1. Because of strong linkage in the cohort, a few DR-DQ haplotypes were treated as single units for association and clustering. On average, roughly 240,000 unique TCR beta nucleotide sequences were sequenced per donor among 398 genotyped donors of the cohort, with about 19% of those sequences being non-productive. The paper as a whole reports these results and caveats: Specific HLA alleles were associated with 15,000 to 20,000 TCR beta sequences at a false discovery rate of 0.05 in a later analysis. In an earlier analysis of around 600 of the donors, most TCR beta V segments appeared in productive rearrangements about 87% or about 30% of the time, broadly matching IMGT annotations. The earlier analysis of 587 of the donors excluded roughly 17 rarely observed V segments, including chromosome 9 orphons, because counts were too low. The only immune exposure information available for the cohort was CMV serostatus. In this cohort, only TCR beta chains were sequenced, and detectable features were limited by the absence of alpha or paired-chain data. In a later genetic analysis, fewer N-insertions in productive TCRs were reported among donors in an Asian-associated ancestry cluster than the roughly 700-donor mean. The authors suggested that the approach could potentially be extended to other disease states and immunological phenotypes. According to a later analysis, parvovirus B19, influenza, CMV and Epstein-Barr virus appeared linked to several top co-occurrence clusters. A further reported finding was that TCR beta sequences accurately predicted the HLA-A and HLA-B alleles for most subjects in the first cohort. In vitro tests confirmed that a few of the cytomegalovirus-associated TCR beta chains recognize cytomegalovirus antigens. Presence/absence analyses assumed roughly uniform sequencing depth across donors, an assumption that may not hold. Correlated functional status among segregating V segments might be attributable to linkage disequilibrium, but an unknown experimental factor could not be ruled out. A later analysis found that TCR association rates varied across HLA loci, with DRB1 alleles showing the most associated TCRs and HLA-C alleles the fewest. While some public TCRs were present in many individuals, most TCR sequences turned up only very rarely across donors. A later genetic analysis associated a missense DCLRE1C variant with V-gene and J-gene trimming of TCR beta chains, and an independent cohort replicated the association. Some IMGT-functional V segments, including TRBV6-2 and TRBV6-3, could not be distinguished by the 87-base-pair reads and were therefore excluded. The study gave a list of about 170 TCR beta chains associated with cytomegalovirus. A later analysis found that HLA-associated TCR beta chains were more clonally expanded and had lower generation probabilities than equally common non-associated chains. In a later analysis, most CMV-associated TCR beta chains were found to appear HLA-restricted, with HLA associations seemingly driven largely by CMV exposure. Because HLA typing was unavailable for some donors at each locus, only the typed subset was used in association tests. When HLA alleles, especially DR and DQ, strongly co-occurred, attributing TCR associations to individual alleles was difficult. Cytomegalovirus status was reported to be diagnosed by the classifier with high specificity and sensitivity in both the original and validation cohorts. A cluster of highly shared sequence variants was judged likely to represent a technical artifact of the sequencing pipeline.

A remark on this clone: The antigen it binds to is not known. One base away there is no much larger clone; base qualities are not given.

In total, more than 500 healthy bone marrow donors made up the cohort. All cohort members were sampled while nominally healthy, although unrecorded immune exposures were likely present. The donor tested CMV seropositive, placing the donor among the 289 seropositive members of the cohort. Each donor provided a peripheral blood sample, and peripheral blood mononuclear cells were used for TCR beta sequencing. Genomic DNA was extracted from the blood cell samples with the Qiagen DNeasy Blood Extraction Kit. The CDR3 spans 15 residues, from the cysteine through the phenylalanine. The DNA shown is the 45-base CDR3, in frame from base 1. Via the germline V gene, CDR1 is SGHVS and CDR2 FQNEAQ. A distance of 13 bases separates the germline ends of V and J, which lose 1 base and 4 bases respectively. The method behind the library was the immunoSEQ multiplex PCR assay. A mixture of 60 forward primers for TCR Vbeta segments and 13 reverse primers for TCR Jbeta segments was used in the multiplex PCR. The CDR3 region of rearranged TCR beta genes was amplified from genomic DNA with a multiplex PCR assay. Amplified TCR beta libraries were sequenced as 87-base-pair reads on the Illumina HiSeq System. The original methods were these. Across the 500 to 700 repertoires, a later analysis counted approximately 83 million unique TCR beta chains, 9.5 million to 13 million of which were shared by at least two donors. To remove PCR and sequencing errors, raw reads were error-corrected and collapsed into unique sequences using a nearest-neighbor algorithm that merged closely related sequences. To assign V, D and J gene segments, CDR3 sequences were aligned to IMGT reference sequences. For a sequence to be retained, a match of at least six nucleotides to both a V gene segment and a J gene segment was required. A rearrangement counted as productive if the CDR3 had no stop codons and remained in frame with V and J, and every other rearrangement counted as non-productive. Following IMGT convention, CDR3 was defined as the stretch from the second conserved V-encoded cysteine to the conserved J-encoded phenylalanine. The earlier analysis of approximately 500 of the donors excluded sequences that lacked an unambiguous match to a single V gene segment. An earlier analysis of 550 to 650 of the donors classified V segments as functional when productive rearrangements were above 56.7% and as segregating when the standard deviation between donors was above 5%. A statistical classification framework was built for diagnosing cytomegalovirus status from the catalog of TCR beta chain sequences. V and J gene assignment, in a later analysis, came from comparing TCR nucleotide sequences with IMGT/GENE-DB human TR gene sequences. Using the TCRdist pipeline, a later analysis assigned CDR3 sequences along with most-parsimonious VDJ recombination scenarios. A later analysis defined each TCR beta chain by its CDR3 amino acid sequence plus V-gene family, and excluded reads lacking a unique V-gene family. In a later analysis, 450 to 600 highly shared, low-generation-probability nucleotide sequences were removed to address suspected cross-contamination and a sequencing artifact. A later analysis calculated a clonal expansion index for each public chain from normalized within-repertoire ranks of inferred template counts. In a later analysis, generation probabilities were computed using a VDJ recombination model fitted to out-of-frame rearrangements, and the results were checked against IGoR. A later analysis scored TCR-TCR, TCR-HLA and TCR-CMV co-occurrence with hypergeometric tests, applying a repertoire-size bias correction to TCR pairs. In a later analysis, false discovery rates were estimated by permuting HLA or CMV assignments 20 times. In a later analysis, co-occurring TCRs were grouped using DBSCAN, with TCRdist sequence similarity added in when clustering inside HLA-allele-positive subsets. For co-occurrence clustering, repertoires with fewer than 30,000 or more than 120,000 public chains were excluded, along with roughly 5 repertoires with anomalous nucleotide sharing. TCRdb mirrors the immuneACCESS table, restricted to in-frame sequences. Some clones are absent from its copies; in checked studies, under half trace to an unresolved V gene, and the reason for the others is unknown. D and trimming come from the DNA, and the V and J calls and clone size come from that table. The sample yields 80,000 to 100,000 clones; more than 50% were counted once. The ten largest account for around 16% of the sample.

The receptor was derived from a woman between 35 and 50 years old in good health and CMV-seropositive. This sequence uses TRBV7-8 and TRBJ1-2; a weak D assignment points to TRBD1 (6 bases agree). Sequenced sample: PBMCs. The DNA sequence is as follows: TGTGCCAGCAGCTTAGGTGGCCAGGGGTCCTATGGCTACACCTTC. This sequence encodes CASSLGGQGSYGYTF. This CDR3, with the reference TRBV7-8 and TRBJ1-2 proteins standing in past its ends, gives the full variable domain GAGVSQSPRYKVAKRGQDVALRCDPISGHVSLFWYQQALGQGPEFLTYFQNEAQLDKSGLPSDRFFAERPEGSVSTLKIQRTQQEDSAVYLCASSLGGQGSYGYTFGSGTRLTVV.